The 21 T cell receptor beta chains below come from one sample, sequenced in a study of blood T cell repertoires in COVID-19. Generated by immunoSEQ multiplex PCR, the TCRdb table keeps only in-frame clones and is missing some. Of 270,000 or so clones listed, 82% were seen once; the top ten hold roughly 3.1%. The sample was peripheral blood. The receptors derive from a woman between 18 and 29 years old with acute or convalescent COVID-19.

The chain has TRBV7-3 and TRBJ2-3; TRBD2 matches 12 bases. Germline V CDR1 and CDR2: SGHTA, FQGTGA. Trimming took 5 bases from V and 4 from J; bases not matched to a gene: 4. The CDR3 length is 15 residues. The CDR3 loop reads CASSEGLAGADTQYF. CDR3 bases: TGTGCCAGCAGCGAGGGACTAGCGGGCGCAGATACGCAGTATTTT.

This clone appeared a single time. CDR3 DNA: TGTGCCAGCAGCGTAGCCGGAGGGACCTACAATGAGCAGTTCTTC. The encoded protein is CASSVAGGTYNEQFF. The V gene is TRBV9, the J gene TRBJ2-1, with D tentatively TRBD2 (6 bases). Germline lookup yields CDR1 SGDLS and CDR2 YYNGEE. The CDR3 has 15 amino acids. V lost 0 bases and J lost 2, with 9 bases in between.

This chain uses TRBV27 with TRBJ1-2; D is perhaps TRBD1 (6 bases). Germline CDR1 is MNHEY and CDR2 is SMNVEV (reference sequence). Trimming shortened V by 2 bases and J by 2 bases, and 6 bases separated the two germline ends. This CDR3 has 13 amino acids. DNA for the CDR3: TGTGCCAGCAGTTTACAGGGGAACTATGGCTACACCTTC. Its translation is CASSLQGNYGYTF.

The CDR3 DNA sequence: TGTGCCAGCAGATTGACACACTCCTACGAGCAGTACTTC. It translates to CASRLTHSYEQYF. The chain uses TRBV28 and TRBJ2-7; no reliable D call. This CDR3 comprises 13 residues. V shed 6 bases and J shed 0 bases, with 9 bases lying between them. Per the germline V gene, CDR1 is MDHEN and CDR2 is SYDVKM.

The chain combines TRBV7-2 with TRBJ1-1, with D unclear. V was cut by 5 bases and J by 6 bases, with 13 bases left in between. CDR3 length equals 13 residues. Germline lookup yields CDR1 SGHTA and CDR2 FQGNSA. CDR3 in amino acids: CASSVTGSSEAFF. The CDR3 DNA is TGTGCCAGCAGCGTAACGGGGAGCTCTGAAGCTTTCTTT.

The J gene is TRBJ2-1, the V gene TRBV6-4; the match to TRBD2 covers 7 bases. CDR1 is MRHNA, CDR2 SNTAGT, per germline. Trimming at V came to 4 bases and at J to 5 bases, leaving 5 bases not matched to a gene. This CDR3 spans 14 amino acids. In DNA form, the CDR3 reads TGTGCCAGCAGTGTCGGACGGGAGGACAATGAGCAGTTCTTC. This sequence encodes CASSVGREDNEQFF.

In DNA form, the CDR3 reads TGTGCCACCCCTATTGCAGTGGTCGGGAGACTGTTTTTT. It codes for CATPIAVVGRLFF. This rearrangement joins TRBV24-1 to TRBJ1-4, with D unresolved. The length of the CDR3 is 13 residues. CDR1 and CDR2 (germline): KGHDR, SFDVKD. V dropped 9 bases and J dropped 13 bases, with 20 bases sitting between them.

The chain recombines TRBV5-1 with TRBJ2-3; 8 bases fit TRBD2. This CDR3 is 15 amino acids long. CDR1 and CDR2 (germline): SGHRS, YFSETQ. The trim removed 4 bases at V and 2 bases at J, leaving 6 bases unmatched. CDR3 bases: TGCGCCAGCAGCCGTGGACTAGCCCTCACAGATACGCAGTATTTT. Translation gives CASSRGLALTDTQYF.

The J gene is TRBJ1-1, the V gene TRBV5-1; the D gene is possibly TRBD1 (5 bases). The CDR3 is made up of 13 amino acids. The V gene's germline CDR1 is SGHRS and CDR2 YFSETQ. V lost 4 bases and J lost 1, with 8 bases in between. The CDR3 DNA follows: TGCGCCAGCAGCAGGGGAGGGAACACTGAAGCTTTCTTT. Encoded protein: CASSRGGNTEAFF.

In its sample, this clone was seen once. The V call is TRBV6-2 or TRBV6-3, the J call TRBJ2-1; 15 bases fit TRBD2. This CDR3 is 16 amino acids long. Germline-derived CDR1 and CDR2 are MNHEY and SVGEGT. V dropped 5 bases and J dropped 6; count of bases not matched to a gene: 5. In DNA form, the CDR3 reads TGTGCCAGCAGTCCCGGGACTAGCGGGAGGAGCAATGAGCAGTTCTTC. It specifies CASSPGTSGRSNEQFF.

CDR3 loop: CASSIQSTSGYTYNEQFF. As DNA, the CDR3 is TGTGCCAGTAGTATCCAATCGACTAGCGGTTATACCTACAATGAGCAGTTCTTC. The chain is built from TRBV19 and TRBJ2-1, with 9 nucleotides matching TRBD2. There are 18 residues in the CDR3. The V and J ends lost 3 bases and 2 bases, in that order; junction bases with no gene match: 11. Germline V gives CDR1 LNHDA, CDR2 SQIVND (reference sequence). The full variable domain, completed using reference TRBV19 and TRBJ2-1, is DGGITQSPKYLFRKEGQNVTLSCEQNLNHDAMYWYRQDPGQGLRLIYYSQIVNDFQKGDIAEGYSVSREKKESFPLTVTSAQKNPTAFYLCASSIQSTSGYTYNEQFFGPGTRLTVL.

The genes are TRBV5-4 and TRBJ1-2, with TRBD1 matching 8 bases. CDR1 and CDR2 from the germline V gene are SGHNT and YYREEE (reference sequence). There are 15 residues in the CDR3. J was trimmed by 3 bases and V by 5 bases; bases with no gene match: 9. DNA of the CDR3: TGTGCCAGCAGTCATGGGACAGGAGACCACTATGGCTACACCTTC. As protein: CASSHGTGDHYGYTF. The complete variable domain, with remaining parts taken from reference TRBV5-4 and TRBJ1-2, reads ETGVTQSPTHLIKTRGQQVTLRCSSQSGHNTVSWYQQALGQGPQFIFQYYREEENGRGNFPPRFSGLQFPNYSSELNVNALELDDSALYLCASSHGTGDHYGYTFGSGTRLTVV.

This chain connects TRBV7-2 to TRBJ1-5; D possibly corresponds to TRBD1 (6 bases). The CDR3 is made up of 14 amino acids. Germline V CDR1 and CDR2: SGHTA, FQGNSA. Trimming removed 5 bases from V and 0 bases from J, with 8 bases in between. The CDR3 nucleotides read TGTGCCAGCAGCCAGGGGTCTAGCAATCAGCCCCAGCATTTT. Residues: CASSQGSSNQPQHF.

The sample holds a few counts of this clone. The chain links TRBV27 to TRBJ2-1, with D tentatively TRBD1 (6 bases). The CDR3 has 11 residues. V was trimmed by 8 bases and J by 8 bases, leaving 10 bases between them. The V gene's germline CDR1 is MNHEY and CDR2 SMNVEV (reference sequence). Here the CDR3 DNA reads TGTGCCAGCGGACAGTTGGATGAGCAGTTCTTC. Its translation is CASGQLDEQFF.

This sequence joins TRBV5-1 and TRBJ2-1; TRBD2 aligns across 12 bases. The junction had 5 bases not matched to a gene; V was cut back by 4 bases and J by 3 bases. Per germline, CDR1 SGHRS and CDR2 YFSETQ. The CDR3 covers 16 residues. CDR3 sequence (DNA): TGCGCCAGCAGCCGGACTAGCGGGACCCGCTACAATGAGCAGTTCTTC. Its protein product is CASSRTSGTRYNEQFF.

This chain uses TRBV3-1 (or the pseudogene TRBV3-2) with TRBJ1-2; D gene ambiguous. CDR1 LGHDT and CDR2 YNNKEL come from the germline V gene (reference sequence). V was trimmed by 1 base and J by 8 bases, leaving 20 bases between them. The length of the CDR3 is 16 residues. CDR3 protein: CASSQVPSGVPGGYTF. In nucleotides, the CDR3 is TGTGCCAGCAGCCAAGTTCCGTCGGGTGTCCCCGGAGGCTACACCTTC.

The rearrangement links TRBV9 to TRBJ2-1; D is perhaps TRBD1 (5 bases). The length of the CDR3 is 17 residues. The germline V gene encodes CDR1 SGDLS and CDR2 YYNGEE. V shed 0 bases and J shed 2 bases, with 15 bases lying between them. CDR3 DNA sequence: TGTGCCAGCAGCGTAGACCCCCTAGGGGATACCTACAATGAGCAGTTCTTC. The encoded protein is CASSVDPLGDTYNEQFF. Full variable domain (rest looked up from reference TRBV9 and TRBJ2-1): DSGVTQTPKHLITATGQRVTLRCSPRSGDLSVYWYQQSLDQGLQFLIQYYNGEERAKGNILERFSAQQFPDLHSELNLSSLELGDSALYFCASSVDPLGDTYNEQFFGPGTRLTVL.

The chain uses TRBV2 and TRBJ1-5, with 9 positions matching TRBD1. The CDR3 is 14 residues long. CDR1 and CDR2 from the germline V gene are SNHLY and FYNNEI. V was clipped by 7 bases and J by 5 bases; unmatched bases: 6. The CDR3 DNA is TGTGCCAGCAATCAGGGACAGGGCTATCAGCCCCAGCATTTT. The encoded protein is CASNQGQGYQPQHF.

The chain couples TRBV6-1 to TRBJ2-7; D may be TRBD1 (6 bases). V was cut by 3 bases and J by 0 bases, with 12 bases left in between. The CDR3 has 15 residues. Per germline, CDR1 MNHNS and CDR2 SASEGT. The CDR3 reads CASSDTGLSSYEQYF. CDR3 sequence (DNA): TGTGCCAGCAGTGATACAGGGTTGAGCTCCTACGAGCAGTACTTC.

This chain uses TRBV18 with TRBJ2-1, with a tentative D call TRBD1 (5 bases). This CDR3 region has 16 residues. Between the trimmed V and J ends, which lost 3 bases and 0 bases, there was a span of 12 bases. Germline loops: CDR1 KGHSH, CDR2 LQKENI. CDR3 residues: CASSPLQASSYNEQFF. In DNA form, the CDR3 reads TGTGCCAGCTCACCCTTACAGGCTAGCTCCTACAATGAGCAGTTCTTC.

This clone was seen more than once but under ten times. This chain links TRBV5-1 with TRBJ2-7, with TRBD1 identical over 9 bases. The V segment lost 4 bases and the J segment 6 bases; nucleotides outside the gene matches: 8. Germline assignment: CDR1 SGHRS and CDR2 YFSETQ. CDR3 length: 14 residues. Here the CDR3 reads CASSTGDRAGEQYF. The CDR3 coding sequence is TGCGCCAGCAGCACAGGGGACAGGGCGGGCGAGCAGTACTTC.